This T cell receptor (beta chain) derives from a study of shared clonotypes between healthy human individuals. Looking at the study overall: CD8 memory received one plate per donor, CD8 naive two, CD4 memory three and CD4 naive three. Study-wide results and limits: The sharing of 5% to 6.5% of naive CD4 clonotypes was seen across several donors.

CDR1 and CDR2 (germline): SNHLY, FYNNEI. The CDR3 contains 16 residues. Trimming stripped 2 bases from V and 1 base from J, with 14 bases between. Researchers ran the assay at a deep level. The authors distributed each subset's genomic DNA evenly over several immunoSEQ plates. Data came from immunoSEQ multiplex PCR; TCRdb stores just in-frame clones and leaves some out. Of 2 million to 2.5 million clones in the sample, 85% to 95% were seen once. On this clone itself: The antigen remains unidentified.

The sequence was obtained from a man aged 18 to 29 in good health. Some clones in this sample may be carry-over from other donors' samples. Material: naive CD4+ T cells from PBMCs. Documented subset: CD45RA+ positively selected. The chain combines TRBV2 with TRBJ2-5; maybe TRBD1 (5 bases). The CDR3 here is CASSENIGAGQETQYF. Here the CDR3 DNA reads TGTGCCAGCAGTGAAAATATAGGGGCAGGCCAAGAGACCCAGTACTTC. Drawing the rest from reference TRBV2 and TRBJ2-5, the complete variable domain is EPEVTQTPSHQVTQMGQEVILRCVPISNHLYFYWYRQILGQKVEFLVSFYNNEISEKSEIFDDQFSVERPDGSNFTLKIRSTKLEDSAMYFCASSENIGAGQETQYFGPGTRLLVL.